This passage covers 8 T cell receptor beta chains from one sample sequenced in a study of response to subunit inactivated influenza vaccine. MiXCR, run by TCRdb on the RT-PCR reads, gives a single entry per CDR3 protein. The sample contains 650,000 to 700,000 distinct CDR3 sequences, approximately 14% of which appear only once. The source was PBMCs from blood, collected about 11 days after vaccination. The receptor source for this set is a man between 45 and 60 years old who received an inactivated influenza vaccine.

V is TRBV7-9 and J is TRBJ2-7, with D possibly matching TRBD1 (6 bases). Germline lookup yields CDR1 SEHNR and CDR2 FQNEAQ (reference sequence). Trimming pared 5 bases from V and 2 bases from J, leaving 13 bases between. This CDR3 comprises 14 residues. The CDR3 sequence is CASSTGTYPYEQYF. CDR3 sequence (DNA): TGTGCCAGCAGCACCGGGACATATCCCTACGAGCAGTACTTC. Complete variable domain (other parts from reference TRBV7-9 and TRBJ2-7): DTGVSQNPRHKITKRGQNVTFRCDPISEHNRLYWYRQTLGQGPEFLTYFQNEAQLEKSRLLSDRFSAERPKGSFSTLEIQRTEQGDSAMYLCASSTGTYPYEQYFGPGTRLTVT.

V usage is TRBV12-3 or TRBV12-4 and J usage is TRBJ1-1; the D is unclear. V was clipped by 2 bases and J by 4 bases, with 11 bases between them. The CDR3 has 14 residues. DNA of the CDR3: TGTGCCAGCAGTTTATTTCCCCAGTCCACTGAAGCTTTCTTT. Amino acids: CASSLFPQSTEAFF.

There are a few counts of this clonotype. The chain joins TRBV12-3 or TRBV12-4 to TRBJ2-2, with no clear D. Trimming pared 8 bases from V and 1 base from J, leaving 8 bases between. The CDR3 extends over 13 amino acids. The CDR3 sequence is CASLRMNTGELFF. CDR3 nucleotides: TGTGCCAGCTTAAGGATGAACACCGGGGAGCTGTTTTTT.

This rearrangement joins TRBV28 to TRBJ2-7; maybe TRBD1 (7 bases). The CDR3 runs to 13 residues. V shed 6 bases and J shed 3 bases, with 12 bases lying between them. In germline, CDR1 is MDHEN, CDR2 SYDVKM. In DNA form, the CDR3 reads TGTGCCAGCAGGGCGGGACAGAACTACGAGCAGTACTTC. It yields the protein CASRAGQNYEQYF.

This clonotype was detected only a few times. This chain links TRBV27 with TRBJ2-3; D remains ambiguous. The CDR3 sequence is 16 residues long. Germline V gene data show CDR1 as MNHEY and CDR2 as SMNVEV (reference sequence). Trimming stripped 2 bases from V and 0 bases from J, with 12 bases between. CDR3 region: CASSLILTPSTDTQYF. In nucleotides, the CDR3 is TGTGCCAGCAGTTTAATTTTAACCCCCAGCACAGATACGCAGTATTTT.

Ten or more counts support this clonotype. V usage is TRBV7-9 and J usage is TRBJ2-1; D unclear. The V gene lost 2 bases and the J gene lost 5 bases, with 16 bases spanning the gap. The V gene's germline CDR1 is SEHNR and CDR2 FQNEAQ (reference sequence). The CDR3 extends over 16 amino acids. The CDR3 loop reads CASSLPHRISNNEQFF. The CDR3, as DNA: TGTGCCAGCAGCTTACCCCACCGCATTAGCAACAATGAGCAGTTCTTC. Variable domain in full (rest from reference TRBV7-9 and TRBJ2-1): DTGVSQNPRHKITKRGQNVTFRCDPISEHNRLYWYRQTLGQGPEFLTYFQNEAQLEKSRLLSDRFSAERPKGSFSTLEIQRTEQGDSAMYLCASSLPHRISNNEQFFGPGTRLTVL.

This clonotype was seen a handful of times. The V call is TRBV30, the J call TRBJ1-1, with no clear D. Trimming cost V 0 bases and J 5 bases, with 10 bases left between them. Germline CDR1 is GTSNPN and CDR2 is SVGIG (reference sequence). The CDR3 loop spans 13 amino acids. The CDR3 DNA follows: TGTGCCTGGAGTGTACTGCTGGGGACTGAAGCTTTCTTT. Encoded protein: CAWSVLLGTEAFF.

V and J are TRBV28 and TRBJ1-1; tentatively, D is TRBD1 (5 bases). CDR1 and CDR2 from the germline V gene are MDHEN and SYDVKM. V was trimmed by 3 bases and J by 9 bases, leaving 8 bases between them. The CDR3 loop spans 11 amino acids. The CDR3, as DNA: TGTGCCAGCAGTTTGAGGGGCCAAGCTTTCTTT. It encodes CASSLRGQAFF.